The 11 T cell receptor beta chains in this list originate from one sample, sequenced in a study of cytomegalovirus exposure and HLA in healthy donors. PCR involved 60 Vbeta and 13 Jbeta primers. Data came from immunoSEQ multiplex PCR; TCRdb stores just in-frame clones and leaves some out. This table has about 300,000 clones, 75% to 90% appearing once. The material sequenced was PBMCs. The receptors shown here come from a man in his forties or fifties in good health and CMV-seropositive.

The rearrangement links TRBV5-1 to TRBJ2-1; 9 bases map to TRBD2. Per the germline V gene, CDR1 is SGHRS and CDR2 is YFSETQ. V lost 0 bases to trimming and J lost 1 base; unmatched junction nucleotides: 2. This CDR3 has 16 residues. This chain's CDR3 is CASSLGSGRSYNEQFF. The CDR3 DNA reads TGCGCCAGCAGCTTGGGCAGCGGGAGGTCCTACAATGAGCAGTTCTTC.

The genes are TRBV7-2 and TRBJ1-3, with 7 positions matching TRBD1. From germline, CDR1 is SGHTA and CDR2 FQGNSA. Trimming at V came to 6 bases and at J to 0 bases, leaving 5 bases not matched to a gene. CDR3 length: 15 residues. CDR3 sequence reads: CASRQGTVSGNTIYF. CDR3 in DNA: TGTGCCAGCAGACAGGGGACAGTCTCTGGAAACACCATATATTTT.

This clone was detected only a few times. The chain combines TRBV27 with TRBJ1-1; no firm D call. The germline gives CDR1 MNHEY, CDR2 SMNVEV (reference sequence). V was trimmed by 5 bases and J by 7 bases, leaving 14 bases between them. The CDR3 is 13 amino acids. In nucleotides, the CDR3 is TGTGCCAGCAGTCTACTCCCGACACGTGAAGCTTTCTTT. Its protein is CASSLLPTREAFF.

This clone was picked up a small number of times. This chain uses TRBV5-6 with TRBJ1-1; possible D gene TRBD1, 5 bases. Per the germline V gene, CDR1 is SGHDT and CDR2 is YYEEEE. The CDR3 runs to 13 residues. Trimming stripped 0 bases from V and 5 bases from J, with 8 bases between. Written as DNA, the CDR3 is TGTGCCAGCAGCTTGGGGGGGAGGACTGAAGCTTTCTTT. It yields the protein CASSLGGRTEAFF.

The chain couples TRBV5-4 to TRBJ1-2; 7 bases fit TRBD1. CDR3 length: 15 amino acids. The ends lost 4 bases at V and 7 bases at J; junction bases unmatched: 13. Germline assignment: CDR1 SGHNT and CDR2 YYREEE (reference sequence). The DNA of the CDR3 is TGTGCCAGCAGCCCACCATTGACAGGGAGTATTGGCTACACCTTC. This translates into CASSPPLTGSIGYTF.

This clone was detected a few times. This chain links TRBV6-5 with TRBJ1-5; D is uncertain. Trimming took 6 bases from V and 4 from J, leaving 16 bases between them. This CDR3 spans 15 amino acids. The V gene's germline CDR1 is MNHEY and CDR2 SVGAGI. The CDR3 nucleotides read TGTGCCAGCAGCCGTACTCGGGGTAGTAATCAGCCCCAGCATTTT. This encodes CASSRTRGSNQPQHF.

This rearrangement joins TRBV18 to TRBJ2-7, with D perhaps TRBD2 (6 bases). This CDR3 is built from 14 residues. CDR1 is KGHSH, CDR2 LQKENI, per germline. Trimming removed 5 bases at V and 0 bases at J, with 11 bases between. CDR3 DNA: TGTGCCAGCTCAGCTAGCGTACACTCCTACGAGCAGTACTTC. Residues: CASSASVHSYEQYF.

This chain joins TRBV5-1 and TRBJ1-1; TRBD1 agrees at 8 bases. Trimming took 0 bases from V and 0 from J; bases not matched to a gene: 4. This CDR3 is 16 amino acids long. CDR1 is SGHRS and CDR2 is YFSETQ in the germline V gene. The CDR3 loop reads CASSLDRGVMNTEAFF. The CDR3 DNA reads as TGCGCCAGCAGCTTGGACAGGGGGGTCATGAACACTGAAGCTTTCTTT.

The CDR3 loop is CASSQFSLAASYEQYF. The CDR3 DNA follows: TGCGCCAGCAGCCAATTTAGTCTCGCCGCCTCCTACGAGCAGTACTTC. V gene TRBV4-1 combines with J gene TRBJ2-7; D remains ambiguous. The V end was cut by 2 bases, the J end by 0 bases, with 14 bases between. Germline assignment: CDR1 MGHRA and CDR2 YSYEKL. The CDR3 spans 16 residues.

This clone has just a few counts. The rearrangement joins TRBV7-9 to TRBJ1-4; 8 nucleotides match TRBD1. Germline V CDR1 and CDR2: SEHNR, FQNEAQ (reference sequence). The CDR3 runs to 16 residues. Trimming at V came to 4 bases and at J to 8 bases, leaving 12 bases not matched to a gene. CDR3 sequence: CASSSRGQGLGEKLFF. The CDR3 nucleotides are TGTGCCAGCAGCTCCAGAGGACAGGGCTTAGGAGAAAAACTGTTTTTT.

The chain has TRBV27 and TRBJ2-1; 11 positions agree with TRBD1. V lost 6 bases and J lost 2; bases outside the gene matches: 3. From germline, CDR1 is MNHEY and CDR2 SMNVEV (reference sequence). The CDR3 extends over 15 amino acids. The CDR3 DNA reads TGTGCCAGCAGATGGACAGGGGGCGCCTACAATGAGCAGTTCTTC. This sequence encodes CASRWTGGAYNEQFF.